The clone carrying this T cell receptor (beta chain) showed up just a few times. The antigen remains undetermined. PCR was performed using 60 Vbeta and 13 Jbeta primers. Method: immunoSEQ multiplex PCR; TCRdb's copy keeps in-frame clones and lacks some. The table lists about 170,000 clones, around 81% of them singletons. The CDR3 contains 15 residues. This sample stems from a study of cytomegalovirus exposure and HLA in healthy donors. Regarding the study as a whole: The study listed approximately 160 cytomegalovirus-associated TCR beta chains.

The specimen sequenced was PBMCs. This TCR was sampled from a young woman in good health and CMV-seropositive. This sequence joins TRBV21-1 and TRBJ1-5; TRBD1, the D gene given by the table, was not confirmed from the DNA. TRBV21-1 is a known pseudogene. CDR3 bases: TGTGCCAGCAGCAAAGTCGGCAGGGGCTATCAGCCCCAGCATTTT. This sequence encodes CASSKVGRGYQPQHF.